This TCR beta chain was observed in a study of cytomegalovirus exposure and HLA in healthy donors. Overall study context: T cells numbering about 180 million yielded roughly 120 million unique TCR beta sequences in an earlier analysis.

Vbeta (60) and Jbeta (13) primers were used in the PCR. The repertoire was sequenced with immunoSEQ multiplex PCR; TCRdb's copy has only in-frame clones and lacks some. Among 120,000 to 150,000 clones listed, over 60% were seen once. The CDR3 has 15 amino acids. CDR1 is SGDLS, CDR2 YYNGEE, per germline. Trimming cost V 3 bases and J 2 bases; bases outside gene matches: 7. This TCR was recovered from a man between 35 and 55 years old in good health and CMV-seronegative. The sample comprised PBMCs. This rearrangement joins TRBV9 to TRBJ2-5; 7 nucleotides agree with TRBD2. CDR3 in DNA: TGTGCCAGCAGCGGCCGCGGGAGACTACAAGAGACCCAGTACTTC. It specifies CASSGRGRLQETQYF.